This entry is about one TCR beta chain. The data were taken from a study of T cell changes during pregnancy in multiple sclerosis. CDR1 is SGDLS, CDR2 YYNGEE, per germline. CDR3 length equals 17 residues. The ends lost 1 base at V and 2 bases at J; junction bases unmatched: 11. Generated by immunoSEQ multiplex PCR, the TCRdb table keeps only in-frame clones and is missing some. The table records some 71,000 clones, roughly 93% of them present only once. Sequencing used peripheral blood, obtained in the third trimester of pregnancy. The clonotype comes from a female donor with multiple sclerosis, enrolled in a pregnancy study. The chain couples TRBV9 to TRBJ2-7; 8 bases are shared with TRBD2. The CDR3 nucleotides are TGTGCCAGCAGCGTAAGTGCCCGGACTAGCCTCCCCTACGAGCAGTACTTC. Translated: CASSVSARTSLPYEQYF.